The present TCR beta chain was sequenced within a study of T cells in Graves' hyperthyroidism and ophthalmopathy. Graves' hyperthyroidism was deemed stable absent ophthalmopathy progression within 18 months. The V and J ends lost 5 bases and 3 bases respectively, with 19 bases between them. The CDR3 has 16 residues. Regions amplified from RNA transcripts were the TCR beta CDR3 regions. Using the HTBI primer set, a first-round RT-PCR was run on the TCR CDR3. MiXCR, run by TCRdb on the multiplex PCR reads, gives a single entry per CDR3 protein. The table lists 350,000 or so distinct CDR3 sequences, under 25% of them singletons, with 50% in the top ten. This clonotype showed up many times.

This receptor was identified in a woman aged 50 to 60 with Graves' hyperthyroidism. This rearrangement joins TRBV12-3 or TRBV12-4 to TRBJ2-5, with D possibly matching TRBD1 (6 bases). Sample: blood. The DNA of the CDR3 is TGTGCCAGCAGTCGACAGGACGGGATGAGGAAAGAGACCCAGTACTTC. Protein product: CASSRQDGMRKETQYF.